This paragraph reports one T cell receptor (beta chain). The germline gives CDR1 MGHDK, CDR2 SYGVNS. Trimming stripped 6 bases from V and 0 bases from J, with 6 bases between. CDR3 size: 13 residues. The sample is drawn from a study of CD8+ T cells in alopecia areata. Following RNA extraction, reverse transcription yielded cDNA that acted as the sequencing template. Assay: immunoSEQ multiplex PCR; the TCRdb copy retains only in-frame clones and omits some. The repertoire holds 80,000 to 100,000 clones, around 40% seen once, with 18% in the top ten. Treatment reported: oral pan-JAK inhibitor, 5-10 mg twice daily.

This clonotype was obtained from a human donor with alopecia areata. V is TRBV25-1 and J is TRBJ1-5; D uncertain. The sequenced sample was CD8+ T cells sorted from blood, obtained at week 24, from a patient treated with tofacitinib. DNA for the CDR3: TGTGCCAGCAGCGGTTATAGCAATCAGCCCCAGCATTTT. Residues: CASSGYSNQPQHF.